This TCR beta chain was sequenced during a study of blood T cell repertoires in COVID-19. Background on the study: Donors in the United States, Italy and Spain gave samples during acute or convalescent COVID-19.

Original handling: Amplified reference gene primers provided the basis for estimating nucleated cell counts. Some clones are missing from TCRdb's copy, which holds only in-frame ones; the method was immunoSEQ multiplex PCR. The DNA gave D and trimming, while V, J and clone size come from that table. The sample includes 400,000 or so clones, about 90% of them seen just once. Study members were between roughly 18 and 90 years old and lived in 24 US regions. V gave up 2 bases and J gave up 8 bases; unmatched junction bases: 10. This CDR3 spans 16 amino acids. CDR1 and CDR2 from the germline V gene are LNHDA and SQIVND (reference sequence).

This receptor was taken from a man aged 18 to 29 who had recovered from COVID-19. Specimen: PBMCs or T cells enriched from blood (not recorded which). The rearrangement links TRBV19 to TRBJ1-5; TRBD1 aligns across 9 bases. The CDR3 coding sequence is TGTGCCAGTAGTATAAAACTACAGGGGGCAGCTGAGCCCCAGCATTTT. Translated: CASSIKLQGAAEPQHF.